This T cell receptor (beta chain) derives from a study of blood T cells in healthy people across ages. Primers used in a second PCR of about 6 to 12 cycles were a sample-barcoded 5' primer and a J-beta primer mix. Each of the cDNA molecules was tagged by a template-switch adaptor with 12 random nucleotides. TCRdb re-called the 5' RACE reads with MiXCR, one entry per CDR3 protein. The sample lists 1.5 million to 2 million distinct CDR3 sequences, about 49% occurring once. The germline V gene has CDR1 SGHRS and CDR2 YFSETQ. Deletions cut 0 bases from V and 0 bases from J, with 9 bases between. This CDR3 has 16 residues. Regarding this clonotype: Antigen specificity is unknown.

Study-wide findings and caveats: A strong correlation between TCR beta diversity and naive T cell percentage was seen. The long-lived group displayed more naive CD4+ cells, plus higher diversity, than the aged donors did.

What was sequenced was blood. J is TRBJ1-4 and V is TRBV5-1, with D unresolved. This clonotype was obtained from a woman between 40 and 50 years old in good health. DNA for the CDR3: TGCGCCAGCAGCTTGGGTGACATTGCAACTAATGAAAAACTGTTTTTT. Translation gives CASSLGDIATNEKLFF.